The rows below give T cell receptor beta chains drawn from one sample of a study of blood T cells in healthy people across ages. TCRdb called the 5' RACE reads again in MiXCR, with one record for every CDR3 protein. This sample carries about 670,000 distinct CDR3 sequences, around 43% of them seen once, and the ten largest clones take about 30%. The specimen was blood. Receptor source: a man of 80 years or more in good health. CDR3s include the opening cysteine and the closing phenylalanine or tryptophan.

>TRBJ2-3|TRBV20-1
CSAMLRTSGGTDTQYF
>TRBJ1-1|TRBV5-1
CASSKIDGTQNTEAFF
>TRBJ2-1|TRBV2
CASSGTSGLYNEQFF
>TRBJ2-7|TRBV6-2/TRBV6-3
CASSRTGLYEQYF
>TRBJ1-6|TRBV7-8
CASSPRTNPSSPLHF
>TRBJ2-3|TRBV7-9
CASSLSGRPDGDTQYF
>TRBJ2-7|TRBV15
CATSRDRYEQYF
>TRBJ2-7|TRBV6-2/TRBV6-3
CASSPFSYEQYF
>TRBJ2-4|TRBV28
CASRTIAKNIQYF
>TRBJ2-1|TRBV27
CASGGRTGERSNEQFF
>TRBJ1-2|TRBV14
CASSPSGGRGYGYTF
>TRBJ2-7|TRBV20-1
CSAHLAGNEQYF
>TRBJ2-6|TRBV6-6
CASSYRLVSGANVLTF
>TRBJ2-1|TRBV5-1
CASSLVTAYNEQFF
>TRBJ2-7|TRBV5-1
CASSLGQGDHEQYF
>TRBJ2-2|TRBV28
CASSLLGQAIGELFF
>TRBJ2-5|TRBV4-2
CASSPNLLERTQYF
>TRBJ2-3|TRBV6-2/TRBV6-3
CASSENAAGGSDTQYF
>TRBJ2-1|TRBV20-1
CSADALGLGGDEQFF
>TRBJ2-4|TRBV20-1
CSAQGLRAVKNIQYF
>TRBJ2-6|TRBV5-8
CASSQGTNTGANVLTF
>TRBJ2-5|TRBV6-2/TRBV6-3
CASRWTSGKETQYF
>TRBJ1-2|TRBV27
CASSLTAGTVALNYGYTF
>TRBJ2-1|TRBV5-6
CASSRAPSYNEQFF
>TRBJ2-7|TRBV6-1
CASRAGQVSSYEQYF
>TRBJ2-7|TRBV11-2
CASSLALGTSDYEQYF
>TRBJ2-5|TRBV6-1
CASSGTSGRETQYF
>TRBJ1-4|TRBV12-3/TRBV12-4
CASSSFPDPGTEKLFF
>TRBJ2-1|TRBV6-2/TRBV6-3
CASSTGTSGVNEQFF
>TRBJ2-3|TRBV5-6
CTSSPLRGVPRGTQYF
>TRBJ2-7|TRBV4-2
CASSQDKLSYEQYF
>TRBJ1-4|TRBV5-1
CAGSLDAGYEKLFF
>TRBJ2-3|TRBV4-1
CASSQGPPDTQYF
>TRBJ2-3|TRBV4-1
CASSQVTGSTDAQYF
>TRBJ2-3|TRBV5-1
CASSLGEGGSTDTQYF
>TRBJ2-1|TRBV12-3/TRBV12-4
CASSQAGGETQFF
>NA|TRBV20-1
CSARDVAAGAYEQYF
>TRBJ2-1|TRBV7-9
CASSPSGLPYNEQFF
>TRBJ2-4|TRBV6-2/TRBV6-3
CASSYVSGDIQYF
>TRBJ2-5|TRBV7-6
CASSLARRGASIETQYF
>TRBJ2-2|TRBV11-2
CASSFLSDTNTGELFF
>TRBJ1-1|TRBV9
CASSVGQGRTEAFF
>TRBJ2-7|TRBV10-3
CAISDEGLGAREQYF
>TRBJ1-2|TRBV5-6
CACSMTGERYGYTF
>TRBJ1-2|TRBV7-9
CASSLERGFYGYTF
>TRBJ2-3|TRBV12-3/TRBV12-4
CASSFDRYTDTQYF
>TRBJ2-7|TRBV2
CASVARAGETYEQYF
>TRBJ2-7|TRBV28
CASSPPGPNLDEQYF
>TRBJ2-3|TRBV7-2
CASSLASGPYTDTQYF
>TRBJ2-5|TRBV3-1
CASKRAGGPQETQYF
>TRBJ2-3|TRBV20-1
CSAEGQGATDTQYF
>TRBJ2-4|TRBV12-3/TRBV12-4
CASSPQGSLAKNIQYF
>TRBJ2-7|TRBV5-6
CASSLRGIGISYEQYF
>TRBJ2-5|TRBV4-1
CASSPLGSSGVETQYF
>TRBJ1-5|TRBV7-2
CASSLEVGNQPQHF
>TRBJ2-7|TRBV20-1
CSASQTGGRYEQYF
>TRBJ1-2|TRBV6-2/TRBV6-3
CASSSRGGAGYGYTF
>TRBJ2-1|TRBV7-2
CASSLAWGTSIHNEQFF
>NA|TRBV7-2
CASSYRTSGAQETQYF
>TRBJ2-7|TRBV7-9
CASSPDRGQVVHEQYF